These 5 T cell receptor beta chains were sequenced from one sample in a study of cytomegalovirus exposure and HLA in healthy donors. The protocol was immunoSEQ multiplex PCR, while the TCRdb copy is restricted to in-frame clones and leaves out a portion. The table includes 150,000 to 200,000 clones, roughly 85% detected once. The specimen sequenced was PBMCs. All receptors derive from a man aged 18 to 30 in good health and CMV-seropositive.

This CDR3 is CASSPGTRSTDTQYF. In DNA form, the CDR3 reads TGCGCCAGCAGCCCCGGGACTAGAAGCACAGATACGCAGTATTTT. This rearrangement joins TRBV5-1 to TRBJ2-3; 8 nucleotides line up with TRBD2. Germline values: CDR1 SGHRS, CDR2 YFSETQ. Trimming at V came to 4 bases and at J to 0 bases, leaving 4 bases not matched to a gene. The length of the CDR3 is 15 residues.

In DNA form, the CDR3 reads TGTGCCAGCAGCTCCAAACGGGGGGTAGGCCCCGGGGAGCTGTTTTTT. As protein: CASSSKRGVGPGELFF. This chain connects TRBV7-9 to TRBJ2-2, with 7 nucleotides matching TRBD2. Germline values: CDR1 SEHNR, CDR2 FQNEAQ (reference sequence). This CDR3 is 16 amino acids long. The V segment lost 4 bases and the J segment 6 bases; nucleotides outside the gene matches: 11.

The rearrangement uses TRBV28 and TRBJ2-1, with no clear D. V lost 2 bases to trimming and J lost 9 bases, with 11 bases between them. CDR1 MDHEN and CDR2 SYDVKM come from the germline V gene. The CDR3 is made up of 13 amino acids. CDR3 loop: CASSLDPRGEQFF. The CDR3 nucleotides are TGTGCCAGCAGTTTAGATCCTCGCGGTGAGCAGTTCTTC.

This clone occurred a few times. V and J are TRBV28 and TRBJ2-2; D is unclear. Germline CDR1 is MDHEN and CDR2 is SYDVKM. This CDR3 spans 15 amino acids. Between the trimmed V and J ends, which lost 6 bases and 0 bases, there was a span of 11 bases. CDR3 in DNA: TGTGCCAGCAGCGTCCCCTACCCGAACACCGGGGAGCTGTTTTTT. The encoded protein is CASSVPYPNTGELFF.

Here the CDR3 reads CASSLEQAHEQYF. The CDR3 region has the DNA TGTGCCAGCAGTTTAGAACAGGCCCACGAGCAGTACTTC. The chain is built from TRBV28 and TRBJ2-7; the D gene is possibly TRBD1 (5 bases). Germline V gene sequence: CDR1 MDHEN, CDR2 SYDVKM. Trimming removed 2 bases from V and 5 bases from J, with 10 bases in between. The CDR3 length is 13 residues. The complete variable domain, with remaining parts taken from reference TRBV28 and TRBJ2-7, reads DVKVTQSSRYLVKRTGEKVFLECVQDMDHENMFWYRQDPGLGLRLIYFSYDVKMKEKGDIPEGYSVSREKKERFSLILESASTNQTSMYLCASSLEQAHEQYFGPGTRLTVT.